A single sample is the source of the 18 T cell receptor beta chains below, sequenced in a study of early stage breast cancer tumors. The repertoire was sequenced with immunoSEQ multiplex PCR; TCRdb's copy has only in-frame clones and lacks some. The data contain approximately 70,000 clones, around 80% of them singletons. The specimen sequenced was blood. The receptors shown here come from a person aged 35-49 years with breast cancer.

This chain links TRBV7-9 with TRBJ2-7; tentatively, D is TRBD1 (7 bases). In germline, CDR1 is SEHNR, CDR2 FQNEAQ (reference sequence). V was shortened by 5 bases and J by 2 bases, with 16 bases between the two germline ends. The CDR3 has 15 residues. CDR3 nucleotide sequence: TGTGCCAGCAGCACCACCGGGGGACAGACCTACGAGCAGTACTTC. Amino acids: CASSTTGGQTYEQYF.

The CDR3 nucleotides read TGTGCCAGCAGCTTGGCCAAAGGGAGTCAAGAGACCCAGTACTTC. This sequence encodes CASSLAKGSQETQYF. The chain recombines TRBV5-6 with TRBJ2-5; TRBD2 might be the D (5 bases). Germline V gene sequence: CDR1 SGHDT, CDR2 YYEEEE. CDR3 length: 15 residues. With 0 bases removed from V and 2 bases from J, the gap between germline ends came to 11 bases.

This clone was seen only a few times. This chain links TRBV5-1 with TRBJ1-5; D might be TRBD1 (5 bases). Between the trimmed V and J ends, which lost 0 bases and 5 bases, there was a span of 12 bases. Germline V gene sequence: CDR1 SGHRS, CDR2 YFSETQ. There are 15 residues in the CDR3. The CDR3 coding sequence is TGCGCCAGCAGCTTGGAGGGGACCCGTTATCAGCCCCAGCATTTT. It yields the protein CASSLEGTRYQPQHF.

The chain joins TRBV27 to TRBJ2-3; D perhaps matches TRBD2 (6 bases). Between the trimmed V and J ends, which lost 4 bases and 1 base, there was a span of 12 bases. CDR3 length: 15 residues. The germline V gene has CDR1 MNHEY and CDR2 SMNVEV (reference sequence). The CDR3 DNA follows: TGTGCCAGCAGTTCTTCACTAGCTGGCACAGATACGCAGTATTTT. Its translation is CASSSSLAGTDTQYF.

The rearrangement uses TRBV28 and TRBJ1-1; no clear D. Per germline, CDR1 MDHEN and CDR2 SYDVKM. The germline V and J ends were trimmed by 3 bases and 5 bases, with 10 bases remaining between them. CDR3 size: 13 residues. This CDR3 is CASSFLVRTEAFF. The CDR3 DNA reads as TGTGCCAGCAGTTTTTTAGTGAGGACTGAAGCTTTCTTT.

This rearrangement joins TRBV6-5 to TRBJ2-1; 15 bases agree with TRBD2. The CDR3 extends over 15 amino acids. J gave up 7 bases and V 7 bases, and 5 bases lay outside the gene matches. Germline assignment: CDR1 MNHEY and CDR2 SVGAGI. The CDR3 DNA reads TGTGCCAGCAACGAAGGGACTAGCGGGAGGAATGAGCAGTTCTTC. Encoded protein: CASNEGTSGRNEQFF.

Of note for this clone: This sample also contains other DNA sequences that code for the same CDR3. The rearrangement joins TRBV20-1 to TRBJ2-1, with D perhaps matching TRBD1 (6 bases). Trimming took 3 bases from V and 7 from J, leaving 7 bases between them. From germline, CDR1 is DFQATT and CDR2 SNEGSKA (reference sequence). CDR3 length: 11 residues. CDR3 coding DNA: TGCAGTGCTAGGGGGGCAAATGAGCAGTTCTTC. This encodes CSARGANEQFF.

J is TRBJ2-1 and V is TRBV5-1, with D perhaps assigned TRBD1 or TRBD2 (6 bases each). This CDR3 has 17 residues. CDR1 is SGHRS and CDR2 is YFSETQ in the germline V gene. Trimming removed 0 bases at V and 4 bases at J, with 17 bases between. The CDR3 region has the DNA TGCGCCAGCAGCTTGGGGTTCACAGGGACTGTATACAATGAGCAGTTCTTC. It is translated as CASSLGFTGTVYNEQFF.

This chain uses TRBV4-2 with TRBJ1-2; D call uncertain. Germline-derived CDR1 and CDR2 are LGHNA and YNFKEQ. Trimming pared 4 bases from V and 2 bases from J, leaving 14 bases between. The CDR3 has 15 residues. DNA for the CDR3: TGTGCCAGCAGCCCCGAATATTGGGGAAACTATGGCTACACCTTC. It codes for CASSPEYWGNYGYTF.

V gene TRBV27 combines with J gene TRBJ1-2; a possible D gene is TRBD1 (5 bases). Per germline, CDR1 MNHEY and CDR2 SMNVEV (reference sequence). This CDR3 contains 12 residues. The V gene lost 8 bases and the J gene lost 4 bases, with 11 bases spanning the gap. The CDR3 here is CASGGASYGYTF. In DNA, the CDR3 is TGTGCCAGCGGAGGGGCCAGCTATGGCTACACCTTC.

The rearrangement joins TRBV9 to TRBJ2-1; the D is unclear. This CDR3 has 15 amino acids. Germline CDR1 SGDLS, CDR2 YYNGEE. Trimming removed 1 base from V and 0 bases from J, with 8 bases in between. The CDR3 spells CASSVFVSSYNEQFF. The CDR3 DNA follows: TGTGCCAGCAGCGTATTTGTGAGCTCCTACAATGAGCAGTTCTTC.

V gene TRBV29-1 combines with J gene TRBJ1-1; 7 nucleotides align to TRBD1. The CDR3 is 12 amino acids. J lost 6 bases, V lost 5 bases, and 6 bases had no gene match. Germline V gene sequence: CDR1 SQVTM, CDR2 ANQGSEA. The CDR3 DNA sequence: TGCAGCGTTTGGAAGGGGGCCCCTGAAGCTTTCTTT. Translated: CSVWKGAPEAFF.

The chain is built from TRBV18 and TRBJ2-1, with a weak D call TRBD2 (5 bases). Germline values: CDR1 KGHSH, CDR2 LQKENI. Trimming cost V 1 base and J 6 bases, with 10 bases left between them. The CDR3 covers 14 residues. The CDR3 bases are TGTGCCAGCTCACCACGAGGACTCGTCAATGAGCAGTTCTTC. Protein sequence: CASSPRGLVNEQFF.

This clone was counted once. This chain uses TRBV2 with TRBJ1-1, with D perhaps TRBD1 (5 bases). Trimming left V 2 bases short and J 3 bases short, with 13 bases between. There are 15 residues in the CDR3. From germline, CDR1 is SNHLY and CDR2 FYNNEI. The CDR3 protein is CASSERRGFDTEAFF. CDR3 coding DNA: TGTGCCAGCAGTGAAAGGCGGGGGTTCGACACTGAAGCTTTCTTT.

This clone was recorded once. The chain combines TRBV30 with TRBJ1-2, with D maybe TRBD1 (5 bases). Germline V lookup: CDR1 GTSNPN, CDR2 SVGIG (reference sequence). V gave up 5 bases and J gave up 5 bases, with 15 bases separating them. The CDR3 consists of 13 residues. The CDR3 coding sequence is TGTGCCTGGCAGGGCCAGCTAATGTATGGCTACACCTTC. Residues: CAWQGQLMYGYTF.

The V and J genes are TRBV10-3 and TRBJ1-5; D remains unclear. The germline V gene encodes CDR1 ENHRY and CDR2 SYGVKD. There are 14 residues in the CDR3. Deletions cut 3 bases from V and 4 bases from J, with 10 bases between. CDR3 protein: CAISEGRENQPQHF. The DNA for the CDR3 is TGTGCCATCAGTGAAGGAAGGGAGAATCAGCCCCAGCATTTT.

This clone was observed a few times. The gene calls are TRBV5-1 and TRBJ2-1, with D unclear. Trimming cost V 0 bases and J 4 bases, with 14 bases left between them. CDR1 is SGHRS, CDR2 YFSETQ, per germline. This CDR3 has 16 residues. CDR3 sequence: CASSLGTGPHYNEQFF. The CDR3 nucleotides read TGCGCCAGCAGCTTGGGCACGGGCCCCCATTACAATGAGCAGTTCTTC. Drawing the rest from reference TRBV5-1 and TRBJ2-1, the complete variable domain is KAGVTQTPRYLIKTRGQQVTLSCSPISGHRSVSWYQQTPGQGLQFLFEYFSETQRNKGNFPGRFSGRQFSNSRSEMNVSTLELGDSALYLCASSLGTGPHYNEQFFGPGTRLTVL.

V usage is TRBV5-6 and J usage is TRBJ2-2; D is unresolved. CDR1 and CDR2 from the germline V gene are SGHDT and YYEEEE. Trimming pared 1 base from V and 5 bases from J, leaving 6 bases between. The CDR3 has 13 amino acids. The CDR3 region is CASSLLGTGELFF. CDR3 coding DNA: TGTGCCAGCAGCTTGTTAGGGACCGGGGAGCTGTTTTTT.